The 30 T cell receptor beta chains presented below share a single source sample, sequenced in a study of blood T cell repertoires in COVID-19. The assay was immunoSEQ multiplex PCR, and TCRdb's table has in-frame clones only and misses some. Altogether over 350,000 clones are present, around 90% being singletons, with the ten largest covering less than 1.5%. The source material was PBMCs or T cells enriched from blood (not recorded which). These receptor sequences come from a woman aged 18-29 years who had recovered from COVID-19.

The chain uses TRBV6-2 or TRBV6-3 and TRBJ1-4; tentatively, D is TRBD1 (6 bases). This CDR3 is built from 15 residues. Trimming pared 0 bases from V and 11 bases from J, leaving 16 bases between. Germline CDR1 MNHEY, CDR2 SVGEGT. CDR3 in DNA: TGTGCCAGCAGTTACTCGGGCCAGGGGTCGTGGAAACTGTTTTTT. Translated, it gives CASSYSGQGSWKLFF.

A single count supports this clone. The CDR3 region is CASSPASGGTDTQYF. DNA of the CDR3: TGTGCCAGCAGCCCCGCGTCAGGGGGGACAGATACGCAGTATTTT. V gene TRBV7-9 combines with J gene TRBJ2-3; tentative D call: TRBD1 (7 bases). CDR3 length equals 15 residues. Looked up from germline, CDR1 is SEHNR and CDR2 is FQNEAQ (reference sequence). V lost 5 bases, J lost 3 bases, and 15 bases lay in between.

This chain connects TRBV10-3 to TRBJ1-5, with a possible D match to TRBD1 (5 bases). This CDR3 comprises 15 residues. Trimming pared 3 bases from V and 3 bases from J, leaving 12 bases between. The germline V gene has CDR1 ENHRY and CDR2 SYGVKD. Here the CDR3 reads CAISDSRAPNQPQHF. Here the CDR3 DNA reads TGTGCCATCAGTGATTCCAGGGCCCCCAATCAGCCCCAGCATTTT.

The V and J genes are TRBV4-1 and TRBJ2-4, with D tentatively TRBD1 (5 bases). CDR3 length equals 15 residues. Per germline, CDR1 MGHRA and CDR2 YSYEKL. The ends were cut back, 0 bases at V and 8 bases at J, with 14 bases in the middle. In nucleotides, the CDR3 is TGCGCCAGCAGCCAAGATGAAAGGGGCTGGGACATTCAGTACTTC. Amino acids: CASSQDERGWDIQYF.

The genes are TRBV5-1 and TRBJ1-2; the D is unclear. V was pared by 1 base and J by 5 bases, with 12 bases between. Germline loops: CDR1 SGHRS, CDR2 YFSETQ. This CDR3 has 14 amino acids. The CDR3 bases are TGCGCCAGCAGCTTGAGTATATCAGTTTATGGCTACACCTTC. It is translated as CASSLSISVYGYTF.

The rearrangement uses TRBV6-1 and TRBJ1-1, with TRBD1 matching over 8 bases. CDR1 and CDR2 (germline): MNHNS, SASEGT. Trimming cost V 2 bases and J 7 bases; bases outside gene matches: 12. The CDR3 runs 16 residues. The CDR3, as DNA: TGTGCCAGCAGTGAATTCCCTGTCGACAGGGGCCATGAAGCTTTCTTT. As protein: CASSEFPVDRGHEAFF.

The rearrangement links TRBV11-2 to TRBJ1-5; D is possibly TRBD1 (6 bases). Trimming cost V 5 bases and J 2 bases, with 13 bases left between them. This CDR3 spans 15 amino acids. Per germline, CDR1 SGHAT and CDR2 FQNNGV. CDR3 nucleotide sequence: TGTGCCAGCAGCGCAACCAGGGGTCGCAATCAGCCCCAGCATTTT. This gives the protein CASSATRGRNQPQHF.

This sequence joins TRBV5-1 and TRBJ2-3; TRBD2 agrees at 8 bases. CDR1 SGHRS and CDR2 YFSETQ come from the germline V gene. The CDR3 spans 15 residues. The junction had 7 bases not matched to a gene; V was cut back by 7 bases and J by 0 bases. The chain's CDR3 is CASCQAGESTDTQYF. CDR3 in DNA: TGCGCCAGCTGCCAAGCGGGGGAGAGCACAGATACGCAGTATTTT.

The V and J genes are TRBV27 and TRBJ1-6; D might be TRBD1 (5 bases). This CDR3 region has 18 residues. Germline lookup yields CDR1 MNHEY and CDR2 SMNVEV (reference sequence). V shed 4 bases and J shed 0 bases, with 16 bases lying between them. The chain's CDR3 is CASSSPHDSSSYNSPLHF. In DNA, the CDR3 is TGTGCCAGCAGTTCCCCCCATGACAGCAGCTCCTATAATTCACCCCTCCACTTT.

The genes are TRBV30 and TRBJ1-1, with 7 bases that match TRBD1. The CDR3 consists of 13 residues. Germline assignment: CDR1 GTSNPN and CDR2 SVGIG (reference sequence). V trimming: 8 bases; J trimming: 8 bases; junction bases outside the gene matches: 14. The CDR3 sequence is CARGDSRFVEAFF. The CDR3 DNA is TGTGCCAGGGGGGACAGTCGCTTTGTGGAAGCTTTCTTT.

V and J are TRBV4-1 and TRBJ1-3, with TRBD1 matching 7 bases. Germline V gene lookup returns CDR1 MGHRA and CDR2 YSYEKL. With V trimmed by 1 base and J by 0 bases, 9 bases remained unmatched. The CDR3 is made up of 18 amino acids. CDR3 in DNA: TGCGCCAGCAGCCAAGTCTTTAGACAGGGCTCCTCTGGAAACACCATATATTTT. Its translation is CASSQVFRQGSSGNTIYF.

The chain combines TRBV4-1 with TRBJ1-5, with a weak D call TRBD1 (5 bases). Trimming stripped 1 base from V and 5 bases from J, with 9 bases between. Germline V gene lookup returns CDR1 MGHRA and CDR2 YSYEKL. CDR3 length: 14 amino acids. The DNA for the CDR3 is TGCGCCAGCAGCCAAGTCGCGGGGGATCAGCCCCAGCATTTT. It is translated as CASSQVAGDQPQHF.

This chain connects TRBV28 to TRBJ2-1, with 8 bases lining up with TRBD1. Trimming took 6 bases from V and 15 from J; bases not matched to a gene: 10. Germline CDR1 and CDR2: MDHEN and SYDVKM. The CDR3 loop spans 12 amino acids. CDR3 region: CASSGDRGGVFF. CDR3 DNA: TGTGCCAGCAGCGGAGACAGGGGTGGTGTGTTCTTC.

This chain uses TRBV7-9 with TRBJ1-1; possibly TRBD1 for D (6 bases). The CDR3 covers 15 residues. Trimming pared 1 base from V and 5 bases from J, leaving 14 bases between. The germline V gene has CDR1 SEHNR and CDR2 FQNEAQ (reference sequence). The CDR3 region has the DNA TGTGCCAGCAGCTTAGTATTATGGGGGCGTACTGAAGCTTTCTTT. It yields the protein CASSLVLWGRTEAFF.

CDR3 sequence (DNA): TGTGCCAGCAGTCTGACAGGGGCCCCTCCCTTCGGCTACACCTTC. It specifies CASSLTGAPPFGYTF. The genes are TRBV28 and TRBJ1-2; 8 bases fit TRBD1. Germline CDR1 MDHEN, CDR2 SYDVKM. CDR3 length equals 15 residues. The trim removed 5 bases at V and 8 bases at J, leaving 13 bases unmatched.

The genes are TRBV21-1 and TRBJ1-5; TRBD1, as called in the table, went unchecked against the DNA. TRBV21-1 is shown as a pseudogene. The CDR3 runs 19 residues. This CDR3 reads CASSKERKQGDWDNQPQHF. Here the CDR3 DNA reads TGTGCCAGCAGCAAAGAGAGGAAACAGGGGGATTGGGACAATCAGCCCCAGCATTTT.

This chain connects TRBV7-6 to TRBJ2-1; 7 nucleotides line up with TRBD1. V shed 4 bases and J 4 bases; nucleotides not matched to a gene: 1. There are 13 residues in the CDR3. Germline V CDR1 and CDR2: SGHVS, FNYEAQ. The CDR3 region is CASSSGQYNEQFF. CDR3 nucleotides: TGTGCCAGCAGCTCGGGACAGTACAATGAGCAGTTCTTC.

The J gene is TRBJ1-2, the V gene TRBV5-6; no clear D gene. The CDR3 extends over 14 amino acids. Germline CDR1 is SGHDT and CDR2 is YYEEEE. The germline V and J ends were trimmed by 4 bases and 4 bases, with 14 bases remaining between them. The CDR3 DNA is TGTGCCAGCAGCCGGAAGCGGCCAATCTATGGCTACACCTTC. Translation: CASSRKRPIYGYTF. Together with reference TRBV5-6 and TRBJ1-2, the CDR3 gives the full variable domain: DAGVTQSPTHLIKTRGQQVTLRCSPKSGHDTVSWYQQALGQGPQFIFQYYEEEERQRGNFPDRFSGHQFPNYSSELNVNALLLGDSALYLCASSRKRPIYGYTFGSGTRLTVV.

V usage is TRBV10-3 and J usage is TRBJ2-1, with D perhaps TRBD1 (5 bases). Per germline, CDR1 ENHRY and CDR2 SYGVKD. CDR3 size: 13 residues. Trimming cost V 8 bases and J 6 bases, with 14 bases left between them. The CDR3 DNA follows: TGTGCCATCGCAAATGGGCAGGGCAATGAGCAGTTCTTC. As protein: CAIANGQGNEQFF.

J is TRBJ2-1 and V is TRBV5-1; 7 nucleotides align to TRBD2. Trimming at V came to 5 bases and at J to 16 bases, leaving 12 bases not matched to a gene. CDR1 and CDR2 (germline): SGHRS, YFSETQ. The CDR3 runs 12 residues. CDR3 in DNA: TGCGCCAGCAGTTCGGCCGGGACTACGACCTTCTTC. It translates to CASSSAGTTTFF.

The V call is TRBV5-1, the J call TRBJ1-1, with no clear D. Germline V gene sequence: CDR1 SGHRS, CDR2 YFSETQ. This CDR3 is 15 amino acids long. The V end lost 0 bases, the J end lost 1 base, and 10 bases lay between the germline ends. CDR3 sequence: CASSLALGGNTEAFF. The CDR3 region has the DNA TGCGCCAGCAGCTTGGCTCTGGGAGGGAACACTGAAGCTTTCTTT. Full variable domain (outside the CDR3, taken from reference TRBV5-1 and TRBJ1-1): KAGVTQTPRYLIKTRGQQVTLSCSPISGHRSVSWYQQTPGQGLQFLFEYFSETQRNKGNFPGRFSGRQFSNSRSEMNVSTLELGDSALYLCASSLALGGNTEAFFGQGTRLTVV.

The chain joins TRBV2 to TRBJ2-1; 9 nucleotides agree with TRBD2. CDR3 length equals 17 residues. The germline V gene encodes CDR1 SNHLY and CDR2 FYNNEI. V gave up 8 bases and J gave up 5 bases; unmatched junction bases: 16. CDR3 sequence: CASPPQTGTSTHNEQFF. Written as DNA, the CDR3 is TGTGCCAGCCCCCCCCAAACCGGGACTAGCACACACAATGAGCAGTTCTTC. Full variable domain (remainder filled in from reference TRBV2 and TRBJ2-1): EPEVTQTPSHQVTQMGQEVILRCVPISNHLYFYWYRQILGQKVEFLVSFYNNEISEKSEIFDDQFSVERPDGSNFTLKIRSTKLEDSAMYFCASPPQTGTSTHNEQFFGPGTRLTVL.

The V call is TRBV3-1 (or the pseudogene TRBV3-2), the J call TRBJ1-1, with a tentative D call TRBD1 (6 bases). In germline, CDR1 is LGHDT, CDR2 YNNKEL (reference sequence). V was cut by 6 bases and J by 8 bases, with 16 bases left in between. This CDR3 spans 13 amino acids. CDR3 in amino acids: CASSLAGVTEAFF. CDR3 in DNA: TGTGCCAGCAGTCTCGCAGGGGTTACCGAAGCTTTCTTT.

The chain combines TRBV11-2 with TRBJ1-6; D possibly corresponds to TRBD1 (6 bases). CDR3 length: 17 amino acids. Germline CDR1 and CDR2: SGHAT and FQNNGV. Between the trimmed V and J ends, which lost 0 bases and 7 bases, there was a span of 16 bases. The CDR3 region is CASSLDLVRGLNSPLHF. The CDR3, as DNA: TGTGCCAGCAGCTTAGATCTGGTCAGGGGATTGAATTCACCCCTCCACTTT.

This chain joins TRBV27 and TRBJ1-2, with D perhaps matching TRBD1 (6 bases). This CDR3 is built from 12 residues. Trimming removed 5 bases at V and 8 bases at J, with 12 bases between. Germline V gene data show CDR1 as MNHEY and CDR2 as SMNVEV (reference sequence). The CDR3 DNA reads TGTGCCAGCAGTACAGGGATGTTGGGCTACACCTTC. The encoded protein is CASSTGMLGYTF.

This chain connects TRBV11-2 to TRBJ1-5, with TRBD1 as a possible D gene (6 bases). Trimming cost V 0 bases and J 4 bases, with 10 bases left between them. Germline CDR1 reads SGHAT; CDR2 reads FQNNGV. The length of the CDR3 is 15 residues. The CDR3 sequence is CASSLEGRGNQPQHF. The CDR3 DNA sequence: TGTGCCAGCAGCTTAGAAGGCAGGGGAAATCAGCCCCAGCATTTT.

V usage is TRBV27 and J usage is TRBJ1-1, with 9 bases lining up with TRBD1. Unmatched junction bases numbered 10, after V lost 4 bases and J lost 4 bases. This CDR3 contains 16 residues. Germline assignment: CDR1 MNHEY and CDR2 SMNVEV (reference sequence). The CDR3 loop is CASSSLLTGGGTEAFF. CDR3 DNA sequence: TGTGCCAGCAGTTCCCTCCTGACAGGGGGTGGCACTGAAGCTTTCTTT.

The V gene is TRBV9, the J gene TRBJ2-3; 11 bases are a match to TRBD2. Germline V gives CDR1 SGDLS, CDR2 YYNGEE. V lost 1 base to trimming and J lost 7 bases; unmatched junction nucleotides: 2. The CDR3 runs 14 residues. Here the CDR3 reads CASSVPSGGNTQYF. CDR3 nucleotides: TGTGCCAGCAGCGTACCTAGCGGGGGGAATACGCAGTATTTT. Supplemented by reference TRBV9 and TRBJ2-3, the full variable domain reads DSGVTQTPKHLITATGQRVTLRCSPRSGDLSVYWYQQSLDQGLQFLIQYYNGEERAKGNILERFSAQQFPDLHSELNLSSLELGDSALYFCASSVPSGGNTQYFGPGTRLTVL.

The chain is built from TRBV5-1 and TRBJ2-4, with 7 bases identical to TRBD1. V was pared by 4 bases and J by 2 bases, with 18 bases of the junction left unmatched. Germline V gives CDR1 SGHRS, CDR2 YFSETQ. CDR3 length equals 19 residues. The CDR3 protein is CASSPSSTRQGWSKNIQYF. The CDR3 DNA sequence: TGCGCCAGCAGCCCGTCCTCCACCCGACAGGGATGGTCCAAAAACATTCAGTACTTC.

DNA of the CDR3: TGCGCCAGCAGCGTAGCGGGACAGTACCAAGAGACCCAGTACTTC. Its translation: CASSVAGQYQETQYF. The chain carries TRBV5-1 and TRBJ2-5; perhaps TRBD2 as D (8 bases). Trimming removed 4 bases from V and 0 bases from J, with 13 bases in between. The CDR3 length is 15 residues. Germline lookup yields CDR1 SGHRS and CDR2 YFSETQ.